This T cell receptor (beta chain) was identified during a study of blood T cell repertoires in COVID-19. Comments on this clone: This sample also contains other DNA sequences that code for the same CDR3.

Germline values: CDR1 SNHLY, CDR2 FYNNEI. CDR3 length: 12 amino acids. V dropped 10 bases and J dropped 5; count of bases not matched to a gene: 5. As originally analysed: For nucleated cells, counts were estimated from reference gene primer amplification. Data came from immunoSEQ multiplex PCR; TCRdb stores just in-frame clones and leaves some out. The DNA was the basis for D and trimming; V, J and clone size are from that table. In the table there are almost 200,000 clones, around four fifths of which are singletons. Sequencing was done on a sample of peripheral blood. The chain uses TRBV2 and TRBJ1-5; TRBD1 matches 7 bases. The sequence was obtained from a man in his 60s with COVID-19, enrolled during active disease. CDR3 amino acids: CATRDSDQPQHF. The CDR3 DNA reads TGTGCCACCCGGGACAGCGATCAGCCCCAGCATTTT.